This TCR beta chain comes out of a study of CD8+ T cells in alopecia areata. Study findings and constraints: Affected lesional scalp, above all in alopecia totalis/universalis, was more clonal than normal scalp.

Extracted RNA was reverse transcribed into cDNA, the sequencing template. The data were produced by immunoSEQ multiplex PCR, yet TCRdb's version contains in-frame clones alone and is incomplete. The table lists 150,000 to 200,000 clones, around 54% of them singletons. Sorted out of PBMCs were CD4+ T cells and CD8+ T cells. Concerning this clone: What it recognizes is unknown.

The CDR3 is 16 residues long. J gave up 6 bases and V 1 base, and 8 bases lay outside the gene matches. Germline assignment: CDR1 MGHRA and CDR2 YSYEKL. J is TRBJ2-4 and V is TRBV4-1; TRBD1 matches at 8 bases. Sequencing was done on a sample of CD4+ T cells sorted from blood. This sequence originates from a human donor in good health. CDR3 in amino acids: CASSQGIGRGRNIQYF. The CDR3, as DNA: TGCGCCAGCAGCCAAGGTATCGGCAGGGGGCGAAACATTCAGTACTTC.